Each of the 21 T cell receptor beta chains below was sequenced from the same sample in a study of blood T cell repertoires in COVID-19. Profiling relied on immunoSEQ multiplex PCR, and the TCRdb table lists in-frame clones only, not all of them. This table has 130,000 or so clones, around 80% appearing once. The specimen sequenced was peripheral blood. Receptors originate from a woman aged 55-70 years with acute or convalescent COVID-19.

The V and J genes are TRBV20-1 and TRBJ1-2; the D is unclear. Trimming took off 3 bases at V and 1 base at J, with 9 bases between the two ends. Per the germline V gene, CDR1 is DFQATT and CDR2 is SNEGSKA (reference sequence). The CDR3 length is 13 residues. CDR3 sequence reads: CSASMKLNYGYTF. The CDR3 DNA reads TGCAGTGCTAGTATGAAACTTAACTATGGCTACACCTTC.

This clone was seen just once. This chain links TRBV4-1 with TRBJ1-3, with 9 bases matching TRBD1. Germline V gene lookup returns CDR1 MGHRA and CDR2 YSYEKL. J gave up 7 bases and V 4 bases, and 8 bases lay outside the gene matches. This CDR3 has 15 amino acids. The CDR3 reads CASSPRTGQGNTIYF. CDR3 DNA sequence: TGCGCCAGCAGCCCTAGGACAGGACAGGGGAACACCATATATTTT.

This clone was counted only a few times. CDR3 protein: CASSENDRVGGSQPQHF. CDR3 sequence (DNA): TGCGCCAGCAGTGAGAACGACAGGGTAGGGGGTAGTCAGCCCCAGCATTTT. The rearrangement joins TRBV10-2 to TRBJ1-5; 7 nucleotides align to TRBD1. Germline CDR1 reads WSHSY; CDR2 reads SAAADI. The V and J ends lost 2 bases and 6 bases, in that order; junction bases with no gene match: 13. This CDR3 has 17 amino acids.

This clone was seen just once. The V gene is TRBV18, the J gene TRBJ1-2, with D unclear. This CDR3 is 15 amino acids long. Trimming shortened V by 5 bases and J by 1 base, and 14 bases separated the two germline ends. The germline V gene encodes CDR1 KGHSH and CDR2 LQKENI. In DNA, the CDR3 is TGTGCCAGCTCATTCCGGGAAAACTTTAACTATGGCTACACCTTC. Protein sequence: CASSFRENFNYGYTF.

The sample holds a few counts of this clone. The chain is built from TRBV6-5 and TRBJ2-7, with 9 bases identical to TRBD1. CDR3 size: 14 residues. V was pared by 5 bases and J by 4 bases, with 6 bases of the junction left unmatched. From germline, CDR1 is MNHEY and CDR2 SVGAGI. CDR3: CASSNRQGGYEQYV. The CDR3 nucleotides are TGTGCCAGCAGTAACAGACAGGGGGGTTACGAGCAGTACGTC.

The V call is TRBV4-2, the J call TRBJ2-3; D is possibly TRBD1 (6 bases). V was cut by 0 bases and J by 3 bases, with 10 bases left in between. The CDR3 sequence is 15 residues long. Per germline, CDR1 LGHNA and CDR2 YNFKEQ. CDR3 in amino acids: CASSQDRTGTDTQYF. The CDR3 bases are TGTGCCAGCAGCCAAGATCGTACAGGGACAGATACGCAGTATTTT.

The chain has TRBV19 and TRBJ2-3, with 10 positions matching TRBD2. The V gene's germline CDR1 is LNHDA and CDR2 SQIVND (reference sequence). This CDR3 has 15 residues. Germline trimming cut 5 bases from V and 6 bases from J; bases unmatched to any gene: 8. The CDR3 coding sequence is TGTGCCAGTAGTTCCAGACTAGCGGGCGGTGATACGCAGTATTTT. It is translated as CASSSRLAGGDTQYF.

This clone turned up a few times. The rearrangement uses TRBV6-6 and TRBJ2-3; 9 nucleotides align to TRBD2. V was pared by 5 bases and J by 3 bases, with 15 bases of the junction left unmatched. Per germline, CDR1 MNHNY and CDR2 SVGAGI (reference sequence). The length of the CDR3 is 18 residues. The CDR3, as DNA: TGTGCCAGCAGTCCTACAGCGGGGGGATCTAGGGGAACAGATACGCAGTATTTT. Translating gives CASSPTAGGSRGTDTQYF.

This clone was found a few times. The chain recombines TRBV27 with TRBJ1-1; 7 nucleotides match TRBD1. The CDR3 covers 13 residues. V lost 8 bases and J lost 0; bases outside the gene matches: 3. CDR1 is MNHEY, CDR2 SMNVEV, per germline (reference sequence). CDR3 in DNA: TGTGCCAGCCAGACAGGGTTGAACACTGAAGCTTTCTTT. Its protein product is CASQTGLNTEAFF.

CDR3 in amino acids: CASSPSGLAPHEQYF. CDR3 nucleotide sequence: TGCGCCAGCAGCCCATCCGGACTAGCGCCCCACGAGCAGTACTTC. This rearrangement joins TRBV4-1 to TRBJ2-7, with 9 bases aligning to TRBD2. Unmatched junction bases numbered 9, after V lost 4 bases and J lost 5 bases. There are 15 residues in the CDR3. From germline, CDR1 is MGHRA and CDR2 YSYEKL.

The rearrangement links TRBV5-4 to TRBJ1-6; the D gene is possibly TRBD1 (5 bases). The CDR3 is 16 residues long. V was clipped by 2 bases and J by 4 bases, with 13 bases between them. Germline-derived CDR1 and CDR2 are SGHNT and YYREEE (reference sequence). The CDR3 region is CASSFGGGGYNSPLHF. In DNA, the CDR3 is TGTGCCAGCAGCTTTGGGGGGGGAGGGTATAATTCACCCCTCCACTTT.

CDR3 coding DNA: TGTGCCAGCAGCCGCTCGACAGGGGCTAACTATGGCTACACCTTC. This encodes CASSRSTGANYGYTF. V is TRBV2 and J is TRBJ1-2; 8 positions agree with TRBD1. With 6 bases clipped from V and 0 bases from J, the junction kept 6 bases outside the gene matches. The CDR3 sequence is 15 residues long. Germline CDR1 is SNHLY and CDR2 is FYNNEI.

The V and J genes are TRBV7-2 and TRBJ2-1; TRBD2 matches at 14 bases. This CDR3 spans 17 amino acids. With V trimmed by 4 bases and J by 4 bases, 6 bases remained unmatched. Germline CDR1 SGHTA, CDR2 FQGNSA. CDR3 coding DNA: TGTGCCAGCAGCTCCTGGACTAGCGGGGGGTGGTACAATGAGCAGTTCTTC. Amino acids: CASSSWTSGGWYNEQFF.

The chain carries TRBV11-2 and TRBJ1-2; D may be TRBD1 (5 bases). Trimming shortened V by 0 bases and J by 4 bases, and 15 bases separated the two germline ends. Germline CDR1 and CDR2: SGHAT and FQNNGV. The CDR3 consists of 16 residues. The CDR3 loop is CASSLDFIGGTYGYTF. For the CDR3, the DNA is TGTGCCAGCAGCTTAGATTTCATTGGGGGGACCTATGGCTACACCTTC.

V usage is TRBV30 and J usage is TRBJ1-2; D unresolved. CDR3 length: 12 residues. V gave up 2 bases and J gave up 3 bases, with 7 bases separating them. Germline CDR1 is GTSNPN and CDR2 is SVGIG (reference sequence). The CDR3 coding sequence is TGTGCCTGGAGTTTCGGGGACTATGGCTACACCTTC. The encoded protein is CAWSFGDYGYTF.

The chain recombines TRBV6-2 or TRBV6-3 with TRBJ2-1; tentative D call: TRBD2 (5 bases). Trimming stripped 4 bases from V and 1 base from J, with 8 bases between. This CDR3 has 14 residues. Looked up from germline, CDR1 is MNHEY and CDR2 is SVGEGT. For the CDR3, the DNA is TGTGCCAGCAGTTGGGAGAAATCCTACAATGAGCAGTTCTTC. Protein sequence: CASSWEKSYNEQFF.

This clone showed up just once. CDR3 sequence reads: CASSRTGRFPYEQYF. The CDR3 DNA is TGTGCCAGCAGCCGGACAGGGAGGTTCCCCTACGAGCAGTACTTC. The V and J genes are TRBV6-5 and TRBJ2-7, with TRBD1 matching over 8 bases. This CDR3 contains 15 residues. In germline, CDR1 is MNHEY, CDR2 SVGAGI. V was clipped by 6 bases and J by 2 bases; unmatched bases: 9.

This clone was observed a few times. CDR3 protein: CATSDRRGGGPDTQYF. CDR3 nucleotides: TGTGCCACCAGTGACCGACGTGGCGGGGGTCCAGATACGCAGTATTTT. The J gene is TRBJ2-3, the V gene TRBV24-1; 7 bases agree with TRBD2. V was pared by 4 bases and J by 4 bases, with 10 bases of the junction left unmatched. The CDR3 length is 16 residues. Germline CDR1 and CDR2: KGHDR and SFDVKD.

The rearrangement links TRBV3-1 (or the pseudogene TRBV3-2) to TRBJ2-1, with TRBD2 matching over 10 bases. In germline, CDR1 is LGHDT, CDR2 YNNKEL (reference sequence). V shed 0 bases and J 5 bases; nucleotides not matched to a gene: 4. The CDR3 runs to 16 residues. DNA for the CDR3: TGTGCCAGCAGCCAAGACTCTAGCGGGGGCAACAATGAGCAGTTCTTC. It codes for CASSQDSSGGNNEQFF.

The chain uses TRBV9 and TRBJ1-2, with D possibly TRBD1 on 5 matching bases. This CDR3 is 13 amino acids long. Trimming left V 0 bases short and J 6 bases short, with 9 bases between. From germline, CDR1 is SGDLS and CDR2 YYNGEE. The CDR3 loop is CASSVDRTDGYTF. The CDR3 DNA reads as TGTGCCAGCAGCGTAGACAGGACGGATGGCTACACCTTC.

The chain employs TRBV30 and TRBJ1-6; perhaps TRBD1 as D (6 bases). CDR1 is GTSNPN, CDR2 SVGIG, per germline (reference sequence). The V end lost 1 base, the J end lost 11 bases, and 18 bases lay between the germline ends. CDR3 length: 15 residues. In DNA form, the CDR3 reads TGTGCCTGGAGTGGGTCGGGGGGCCCTGCTCCACCCCTCCACTTT. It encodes CAWSGSGGPAPPLHF.